This T cell receptor beta chain comes out of a study of T cells in Graves' hyperthyroidism and ophthalmopathy. The V end was cut by 4 bases, the J end by 7 bases, with 20 bases between. Germline V lookup: CDR1 SGHAT, CDR2 FQNNGV. The CDR3 loop spans 16 amino acids. This clonotype was recorded at least ten times. RNA transcripts served as the template for amplifying TCR beta CDR3 regions. Using the HTBI primer set, a first-round RT-PCR was run on the TCR CDR3. One entry per CDR3 protein, called by TCRdb with MiXCR from the multiplex PCR reads. Of approximately 150,000 distinct CDR3 sequences in the sample, about 9% were seen once.

This chain connects TRBV11-2 to TRBJ2-1; D gene ambiguous. The receptor's source is a woman between 18 and 29 years old with Graves' hyperthyroidism that later progressed to Graves' ophthalmopathy. Specimen: blood. The CDR3 protein is CASSSYTSTALNEQFF. The DNA of the CDR3 is TGTGCCAGCAGCTCCTATACATCTACCGCACTAAATGAGCAGTTCTTC.